The 2 T cell receptor beta chains listed next were all sequenced from one sample in a study of pediatric ulcerative colitis. One to two pinch biopsies were taken from the rectum during colonoscopy. Sequencing was performed with immunoSEQ multiplex PCR; in TCRdb, only in-frame clones are kept and a portion is missing. This sample has under 20,000 clones, with roughly 70% found just once. The sequenced sample consisted of gut tissue. These receptors came from a boy between 5 and 17 years old with moderate ulcerative colitis.

The chain couples TRBV7-3 to TRBJ2-5; possible D gene TRBD1, 5 bases. Germline CDR1 is SGHTA and CDR2 is FQGTGA. V lost 2 bases, J lost 4 bases, and 14 bases lay in between. The CDR3 covers 15 residues. The DNA for the CDR3 is TGTGCCAGCAGCTTAGGCCCAAGCCAGGGAGAGACCCAGTACTTC. Its translation: CASSLGPSQGETQYF. The full variable domain, with the rest looked up from reference TRBV7-3 and TRBJ2-5, is GAGVSQTPSNKVTEKGKYVELRCDPISGHTALYWYRQSLGQGPEFLIYFQGTGAADDSGLPNDRFFAVRPEGSVSTLKIQRTERGDSAVYLCASSLGPSQGETQYFGPGTRLLVL.

The gene calls are TRBV9 and TRBJ1-2; weak D call: TRBD1 (5 bases). The CDR3 consists of 14 residues. Trimming took off 5 bases at V and 4 bases at J, with 15 bases between the two ends. Germline CDR1 SGDLS, CDR2 YYNGEE. The CDR3 reads CASRPVGTAYGYTF. The CDR3 DNA reads TGTGCCAGCAGGCCCGTGGGGACCGCCTATGGCTACACCTTC.